These T cell receptor beta chains were read from a single sample in a study of blood T cell repertoires in COVID-19. Produced via immunoSEQ multiplex PCR; TCRdb's table is partial and in-frame only. The repertoire holds a few hundred thousand clones, 88% seen once, with 3.5% to 4.5% in the top ten. Sequenced sample: peripheral blood. The receptors derive from a man between 60 and 75 years old who had recovered from COVID-19. Each CDR3 is given with its conserved first and last residue. D genes are given only for firm matches. The listing skips clone size in some rows; elsewhere it reads once, few, many or a size class.

j_call clone_size v_call d_call cdr3_length cdr3_aa cdr3_nt
TRBJ2-7 NA TRBV6-5 NA 14 CASRPSGSSYEQYF TGTGCCAGCAGGCCAAGTGGGAGCTCCTACGAGCAGTACTTC
TRBJ2-7 NA TRBV4-1 NA 17 CASSQGFLQAENYEQYF TGCGCCAGCAGCCAAGGATTTCTTCAGGCAGAGAACTACGAGCAGTACTTC
TRBJ2-1 NA TRBV15 TRBD2 18 CATSRKIAGTSVHNEQFF TGTGCCACCAGCAGGAAAATTGCCGGGACTAGCGTCCACAATGAGCAGTTCTTC
TRBJ2-5 NA TRBV14 NA 14 CASSQLRQQETQYF TGTGCCAGCAGCCAATTGCGACAGCAAGAGACCCAGTACTTC
TRBJ2-5 NA TRBV11-2 NA 12 CASSFAGETQYF TGTGCCAGCAGCTTCGCCGGGGAGACCCAGTACTTC
TRBJ1-4 NA TRBV27 TRBD1 14 CASSFWTGGEKLFF TGTGCCAGCAGTTTCTGGACAGGGGGAGAAAAACTGTTTTTT
TRBJ1-4 NA TRBV19 TRBD1 17 CASSRTGQGGKGEKLFF TGTGCCAGTAGTAGAACTGGACAGGGGGGGAAAGGTGAAAAACTGTTTTTT
TRBJ2-6 NA TRBV24-1 NA 16 CATSDPQGSGANVLTF TGTGCCACCAGTGACCCTCAGGGATCTGGGGCCAACGTCCTGACTTTC
TRBJ1-4 NA TRBV15 TRBD1 12 CAVRRGNEKLFF TGTGCCGTACGCAGGGGGAACGAAAAACTGTTTTTT
TRBJ2-7 NA TRBV18 TRBD1 13 CASSGQGAYEQYF TGTGCCAGCTCGGGACAGGGTGCCTACGAGCAGTACTTC
TRBJ1-4 NA TRBV19 NA 16 CASSKRGEVTNEKLFF TGTGCCAGTAGTAAGCGGGGAGAGGTAACTAATGAAAAACTGTTTTTT
TRBJ1-5 few TRBV19 NA 15 CASSREGLGDQPQHF TGTGCCAGTAGTCGGGAGGGGCTAGGGGATCAGCCCCAGCATTTT
TRBJ1-5 NA TRBV7-2 NA 16 CASSLAGGSTNQPQHF TGTGCCAGCAGCTTAGCTGGAGGGTCTACCAATCAGCCCCAGCATTTT
TRBJ2-7 once TRBV5-4 TRBD1 15 CASSTGGTSSYEQYF TGTGCCAGCAGCACAGGGGGTACTAGCTCCTACGAGCAGTACTTC
TRBJ1-6 NA TRBV6-5 TRBD1 15 CASSYSTGDASPLHF TGTGCCAGCAGTTACTCGACAGGGGACGCTTCACCCCTCCACTTT
TRBJ2-7 NA TRBV3-1/TRBV3-2 NA 14 CASSLQVEPPEQYF TGTGCCAGCAGTCTTCAGGTAGAGCCCCCCGAGCAGTACTTC
TRBJ2-7 NA TRBV5-1 TRBD2 15 CASSSVGLAGGPGYF TGCGCCAGCAGCTCGGTAGGGCTAGCGGGGGGCCCAGGGTACTTC
TRBJ2-7 NA TRBV6-5 TRBD1 13 CASSMTGPYEQYF TGTGCCAGCAGCATGACAGGGCCCTACGAGCAGTACTTC
TRBJ2-7 NA TRBV7-9 TRBD2 13 CASSSGGSYEQYF TGTGCCAGCAGTAGCGGGGGTAGCTACGAGCAGTACTTC
TRBJ2-7 NA TRBV7-6 NA 15 CASSQGLGGNYEQYF TGTGCCAGCAGCCAAGGGCTAGGGGGAAACTACGAGCAGTACTTC
TRBJ2-7 NA TRBV11-2 TRBD1 15 CASSARDRGLYEQYF TGTGCCAGCAGCGCCCGGGACAGGGGGCTCTACGAGCAGTACTTC
TRBJ1-1 once TRBV27 TRBD1 13 CASSLRSGGEAFF TGTGCCAGCAGTTTACGGTCAGGGGGTGAAGCTTTCTTT
TRBJ2-3 NA TRBV7-3 TRBD2 18 CASSPYGGLAGSTDTQYF TGTGCCAGCAGCCCGTATGGAGGACTAGCGGGGAGCACAGATACGCAGTATTTT
TRBJ1-1 NA TRBV5-1 TRBD1 14 CASSNGQGHTEAFF TGCGCCAGCAGCAACGGACAGGGGCATACTGAAGCTTTCTTT
TRBJ2-7 NA TRBV7-8 NA 14 CASSLWVQSYEQYF TGTGCCAGCAGCTTATGGGTACAGTCCTACGAGCAGTACTTC
TRBJ2-1 NA TRBV10-3 TRBD1 15 CATSGQDEIYNEQFF TGTGCCACGAGCGGACAGGATGAGATTTACAATGAGCAGTTCTTC
TRBJ2-5 NA TRBV18 NA 14 CASSPAGQQETQYF TGTGCCAGCTCACCAGCAGGCCAACAAGAGACCCAGTACTTC